The rows below give T cell receptor beta chains drawn from one sample of a study of cytomegalovirus exposure and HLA in healthy donors. Sequencing was performed with immunoSEQ multiplex PCR; in TCRdb, only in-frame clones are kept and a portion is missing. Here the sample spans 120,000 or so clones, roughly 88% being singletons. Sequences were obtained from PBMCs. The origin of the receptors is a man aged 18 to 29 in good health and CMV-seronegative. Both conserved end residues are part of each CDR3. D genes are given only for firm matches. Not all rows give a size; the values are once, few, many and, for expanded clones, a class.

CAWSLNRGAGNSPLYF	TGTGCCTGGAGTTTGAACCGTGGCGCGGGGAATTCACCCCTCTACTTT	-	-	TRBV30	TRBJ1-6
CASTGQTAYEQYF	TGTGCCAGCACCGGACAGACAGCCTACGAGCAGTACTTC	-	-	TRBV6-1	TRBJ2-7
CASSWTGSSGGANVLTF	TGTGCCAGCAGTTGGACGGGTAGTTCGGGGGGGGCCAACGTCCTGACTTTC	-	-	TRBV27	TRBJ2-6
CASSLAQGNTEAFF	TGTGCCAGCAGTTTGGCACAGGGGAACACTGAAGCTTTCTTT	-	-	TRBV28	TRBJ1-1
CASNVGMGGWGTEAFF	TGCGCCAGCAACGTGGGGATGGGGGGTTGGGGCACTGAAGCTTTCTTT	-	-	TRBV5-1	TRBJ1-1
CASSLEAGTVYEQYF	TGTGCCAGCAGCTTAGAGGCCGGGACAGTCTACGAGCAGTACTTC	-	TRBD1	TRBV11-2	TRBJ2-7
CASRQQGGDEQFF	TGTGCCAGCAGGCAACAAGGGGGGGATGAGCAGTTCTTC	-	-	TRBV7-9	TRBJ2-1
CASSLQGTNGYTF	TGTGCCAGCAGTTTACAGGGCACAAATGGCTACACCTTC	-	-	TRBV28	TRBJ1-2
CASSPGGIGQPQHF	TGTGCCAGCAGCCCCGGCGGGATTGGACAGCCCCAGCATTTT	-	-	TRBV13	TRBJ1-5
CASSLAGQGQETQYF	TGTGCCAGCAGCTTGGCCGGTCAGGGGCAAGAGACCCAGTACTTC	once	-	TRBV5-6	TRBJ2-5
CASSPLRTGGDGYTF	TGTGCCAGCAGCCCCCTGAGGACAGGGGGCGATGGCTACACCTTC	few	TRBD1	TRBV11-2	TRBJ1-2